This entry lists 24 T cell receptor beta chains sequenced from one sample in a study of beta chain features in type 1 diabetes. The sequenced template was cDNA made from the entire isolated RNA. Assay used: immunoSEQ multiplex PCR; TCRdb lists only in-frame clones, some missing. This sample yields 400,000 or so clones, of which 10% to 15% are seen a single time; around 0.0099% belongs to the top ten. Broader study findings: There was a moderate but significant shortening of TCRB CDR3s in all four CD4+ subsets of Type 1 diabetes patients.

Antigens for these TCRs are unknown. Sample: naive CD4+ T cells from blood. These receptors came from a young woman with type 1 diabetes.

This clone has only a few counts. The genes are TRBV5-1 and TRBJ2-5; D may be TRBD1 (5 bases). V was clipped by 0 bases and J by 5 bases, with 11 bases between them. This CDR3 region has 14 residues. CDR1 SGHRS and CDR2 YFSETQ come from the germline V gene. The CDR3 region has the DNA TGCGCCAGCAGCTTGGGCGCAGGGCCGGAGACCCAGTACTTC. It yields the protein CASSLGAGPETQYF.

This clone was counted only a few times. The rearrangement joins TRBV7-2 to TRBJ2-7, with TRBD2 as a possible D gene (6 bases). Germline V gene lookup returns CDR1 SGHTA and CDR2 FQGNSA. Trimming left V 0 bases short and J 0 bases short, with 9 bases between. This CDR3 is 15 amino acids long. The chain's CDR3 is CASSLAPTSSYEQYF. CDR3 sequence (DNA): TGTGCCAGCAGCTTAGCCCCGACTAGCTCCTACGAGCAGTACTTC.

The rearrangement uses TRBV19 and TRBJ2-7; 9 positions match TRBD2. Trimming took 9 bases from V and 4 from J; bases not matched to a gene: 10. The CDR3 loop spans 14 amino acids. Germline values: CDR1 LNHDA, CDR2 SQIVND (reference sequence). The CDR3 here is CASSRTSETYEQYF. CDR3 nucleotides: TGTGCCAGCAGCAGGACTAGCGAAACGTACGAGCAGTACTTC. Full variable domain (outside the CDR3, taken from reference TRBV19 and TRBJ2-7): DGGITQSPKYLFRKEGQNVTLSCEQNLNHDAMYWYRQDPGQGLRLIYYSQIVNDFQKGDIAEGYSVSREKKESFPLTVTSAQKNPTAFYLCASSRTSETYEQYFGPGTRLTVT.

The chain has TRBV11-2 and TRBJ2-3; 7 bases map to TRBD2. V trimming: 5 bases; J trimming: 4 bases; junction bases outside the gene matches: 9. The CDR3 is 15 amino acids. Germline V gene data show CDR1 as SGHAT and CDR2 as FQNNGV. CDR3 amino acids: CASSRGAGAPDTQYF. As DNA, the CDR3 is TGTGCCAGCAGCCGAGGCGCGGGAGCCCCAGATACGCAGTATTTT.

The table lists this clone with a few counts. In DNA, the CDR3 is TGCAGCGTTGAGACTAGCGGGAGAAAAGAGGGAAACTACGAGCAGTACTTC. This codes for CSVETSGRKEGNYEQYF. V and J are TRBV29-1 and TRBJ2-7; TRBD2 agrees at 12 bases. The CDR3 has 17 residues. V shed 3 bases and J 3 bases; nucleotides not matched to a gene: 12. CDR1 and CDR2 (germline): SQVTM, ANQGSEA.

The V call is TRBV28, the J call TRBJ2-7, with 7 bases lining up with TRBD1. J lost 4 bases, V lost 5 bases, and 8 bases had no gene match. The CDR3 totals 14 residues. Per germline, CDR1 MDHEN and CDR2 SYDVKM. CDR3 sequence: CASSTPGQKYEQYF. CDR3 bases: TGTGCCAGCAGTACCCCGGGACAGAAATACGAGCAGTACTTC.

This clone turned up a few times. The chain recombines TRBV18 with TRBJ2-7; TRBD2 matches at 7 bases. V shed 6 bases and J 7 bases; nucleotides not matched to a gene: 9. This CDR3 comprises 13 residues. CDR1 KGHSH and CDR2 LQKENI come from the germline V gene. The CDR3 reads CASSTDGGGEQYF. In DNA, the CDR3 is TGTGCCAGCTCCACGGACGGCGGGGGTGAGCAGTACTTC. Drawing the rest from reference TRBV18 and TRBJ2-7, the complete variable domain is NAGVMQNPRHLVRRRGQEARLRCSPMKGHSHVYWYRQLPEEGLKFMVYLQKENIIDESGMPKERFSAEFPKEGPSILRIQQVVRGDSAAYFCASSTDGGGEQYFGPGTRLTVT.

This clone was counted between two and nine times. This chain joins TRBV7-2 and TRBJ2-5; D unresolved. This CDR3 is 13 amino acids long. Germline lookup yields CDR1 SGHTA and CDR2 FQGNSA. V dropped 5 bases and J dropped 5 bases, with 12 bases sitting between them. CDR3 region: CASSLGPLETQYF. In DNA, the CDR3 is TGTGCCAGCAGCCTAGGGCCGTTGGAGACCCAGTACTTC. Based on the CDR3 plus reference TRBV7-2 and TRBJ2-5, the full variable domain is GAGVSQSPSNKVTEKGKDVELRCDPISGHTALYWYRQSLGQGLEFLIYFQGNSAPDKSGLPSDRFSAERTGGSVSTLTIQRTQQEDSAVYLCASSLGPLETQYFGPGTRLLVL.

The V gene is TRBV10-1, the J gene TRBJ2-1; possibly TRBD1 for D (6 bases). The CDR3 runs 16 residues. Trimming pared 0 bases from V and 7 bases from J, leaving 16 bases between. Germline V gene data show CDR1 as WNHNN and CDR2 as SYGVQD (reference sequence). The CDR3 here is CASSESQGMVGNEQFF. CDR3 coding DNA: TGCGCCAGCAGTGAGTCACAGGGTATGGTGGGGAATGAGCAGTTCTTC.

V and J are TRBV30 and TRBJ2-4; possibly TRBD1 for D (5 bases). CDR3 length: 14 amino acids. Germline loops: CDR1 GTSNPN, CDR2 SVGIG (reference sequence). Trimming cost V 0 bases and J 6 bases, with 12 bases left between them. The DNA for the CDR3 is TGTGCCTGGAGTGTACCGCAGGGAAGAAACATTCAGTACTTC. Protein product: CAWSVPQGRNIQYF.

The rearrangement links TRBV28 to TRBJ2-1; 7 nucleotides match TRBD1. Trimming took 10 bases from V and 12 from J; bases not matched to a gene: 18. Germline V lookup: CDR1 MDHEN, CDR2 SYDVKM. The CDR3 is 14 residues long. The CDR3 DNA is TGTGCCACGCGAACCGGGACAGTCGATATCGGGCAGTTCTTC. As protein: CATRTGTVDIGQFF.

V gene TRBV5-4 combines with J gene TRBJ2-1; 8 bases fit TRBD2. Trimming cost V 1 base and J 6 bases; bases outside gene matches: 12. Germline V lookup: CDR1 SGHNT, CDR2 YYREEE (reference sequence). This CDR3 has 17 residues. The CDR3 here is CASSLLSGSGSFNEQFF. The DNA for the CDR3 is TGTGCCAGCAGCTTGTTGTCGGGGAGCGGGAGCTTCAATGAGCAGTTCTTC.

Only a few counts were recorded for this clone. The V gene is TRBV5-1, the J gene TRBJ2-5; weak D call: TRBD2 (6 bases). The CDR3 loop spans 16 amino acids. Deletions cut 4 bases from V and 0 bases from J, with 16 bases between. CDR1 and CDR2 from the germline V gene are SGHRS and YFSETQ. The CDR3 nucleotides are TGCGCCAGCAGCCCCGGGACTCCCTGGTACCAAGAGACCCAGTACTTC. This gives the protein CASSPGTPWYQETQYF.

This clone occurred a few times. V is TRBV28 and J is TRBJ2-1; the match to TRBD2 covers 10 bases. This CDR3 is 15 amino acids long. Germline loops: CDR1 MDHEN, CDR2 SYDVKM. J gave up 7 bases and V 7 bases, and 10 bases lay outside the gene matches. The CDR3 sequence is CASTKTSGIGNEQFF. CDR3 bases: TGTGCCAGCACAAAAACTAGCGGGATTGGTAATGAGCAGTTCTTC.

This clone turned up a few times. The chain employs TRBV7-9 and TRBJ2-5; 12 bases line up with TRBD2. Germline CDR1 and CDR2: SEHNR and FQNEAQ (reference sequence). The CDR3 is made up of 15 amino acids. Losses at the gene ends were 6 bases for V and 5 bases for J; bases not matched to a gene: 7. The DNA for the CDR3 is TGTGCCAGCAGGGCTAGCGGGAGGGGGCTGGAGACCCAGTACTTC. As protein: CASRASGRGLETQYF.

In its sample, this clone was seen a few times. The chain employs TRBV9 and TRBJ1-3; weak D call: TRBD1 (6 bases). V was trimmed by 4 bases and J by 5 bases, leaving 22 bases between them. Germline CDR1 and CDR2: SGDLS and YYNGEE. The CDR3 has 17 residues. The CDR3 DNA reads TGTGCCAGCAGCCCCCGGGTTGGGGGCAGTCACAGAAACACCATATATTTT. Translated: CASSPRVGGSHRNTIYF.

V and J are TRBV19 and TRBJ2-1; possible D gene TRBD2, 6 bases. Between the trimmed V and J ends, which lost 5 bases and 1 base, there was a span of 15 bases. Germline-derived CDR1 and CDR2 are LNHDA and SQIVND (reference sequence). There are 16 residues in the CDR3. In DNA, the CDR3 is TGTGCCAGTAGTTACCCCCGTGGGAGGTCCTACAATGAGCAGTTCTTC. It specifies CASSYPRGRSYNEQFF.

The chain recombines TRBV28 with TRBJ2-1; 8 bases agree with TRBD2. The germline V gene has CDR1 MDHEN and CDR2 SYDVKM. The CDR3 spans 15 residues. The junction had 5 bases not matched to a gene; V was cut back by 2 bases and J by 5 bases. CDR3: CASSLASGSHNEQFF. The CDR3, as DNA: TGTGCCAGCAGTTTAGCTAGCGGGTCTCACAATGAGCAGTTCTTC. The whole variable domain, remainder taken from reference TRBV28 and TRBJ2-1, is DVKVTQSSRYLVKRTGEKVFLECVQDMDHENMFWYRQDPGLGLRLIYFSYDVKMKEKGDIPEGYSVSREKKERFSLILESASTNQTSMYLCASSLASGSHNEQFFGPGTRLTVL.

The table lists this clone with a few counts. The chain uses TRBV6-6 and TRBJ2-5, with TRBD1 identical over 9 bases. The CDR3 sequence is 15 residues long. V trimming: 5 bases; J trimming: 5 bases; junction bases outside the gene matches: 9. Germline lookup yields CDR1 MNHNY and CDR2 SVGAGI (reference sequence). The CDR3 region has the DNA TGTGCCAGCAGTCCCGGGACAGGGCATGGTGAGACCCAGTACTTC. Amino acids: CASSPGTGHGETQYF.

CDR3 region: CASPQGQNTEAFF. CDR3 bases: TGTGCCAGTCCTCAGGGGCAGAACACTGAAGCTTTCTTT. V is TRBV6-4 and J is TRBJ1-1; tentatively, D is TRBD1 (6 bases). This CDR3 has 13 amino acids. The V and J ends lost 9 bases and 1 base respectively, with 12 bases between them. The germline gives CDR1 MRHNA, CDR2 SNTAGT.

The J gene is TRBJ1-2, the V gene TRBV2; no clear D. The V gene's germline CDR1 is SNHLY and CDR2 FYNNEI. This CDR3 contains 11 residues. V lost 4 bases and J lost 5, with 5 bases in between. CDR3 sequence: CASSVRYGYTF. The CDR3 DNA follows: TGTGCCAGCAGTGTGCGGTATGGCTACACCTTC.

The CDR3 region has the DNA TGCAGCGCCGAGGGGGTCCATCAGGACTATGGCTACACCTTC. This gives the protein CSAEGVHQDYGYTF. V gene TRBV29-1 combines with J gene TRBJ1-2; D may be TRBD1 (6 bases). This CDR3 comprises 14 residues. Germline V CDR1 and CDR2: SQVTM, ANQGSEA. V was trimmed by 7 bases and J by 3 bases, leaving 18 bases between them.

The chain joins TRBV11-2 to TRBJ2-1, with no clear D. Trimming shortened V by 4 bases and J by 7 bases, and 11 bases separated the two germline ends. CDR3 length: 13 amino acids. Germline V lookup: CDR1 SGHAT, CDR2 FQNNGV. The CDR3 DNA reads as TGTGCCAGCAGCTCGACCACTACAAATGAGCAGTTCTTC. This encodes CASSSTTTNEQFF.

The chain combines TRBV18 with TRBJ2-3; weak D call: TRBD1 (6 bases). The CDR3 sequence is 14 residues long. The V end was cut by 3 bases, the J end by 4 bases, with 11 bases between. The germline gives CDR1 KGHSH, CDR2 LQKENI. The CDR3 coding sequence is TGTGCCAGCTCACCCGAGGGGGTGGCAGATACGCAGTATTTT. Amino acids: CASSPEGVADTQYF.